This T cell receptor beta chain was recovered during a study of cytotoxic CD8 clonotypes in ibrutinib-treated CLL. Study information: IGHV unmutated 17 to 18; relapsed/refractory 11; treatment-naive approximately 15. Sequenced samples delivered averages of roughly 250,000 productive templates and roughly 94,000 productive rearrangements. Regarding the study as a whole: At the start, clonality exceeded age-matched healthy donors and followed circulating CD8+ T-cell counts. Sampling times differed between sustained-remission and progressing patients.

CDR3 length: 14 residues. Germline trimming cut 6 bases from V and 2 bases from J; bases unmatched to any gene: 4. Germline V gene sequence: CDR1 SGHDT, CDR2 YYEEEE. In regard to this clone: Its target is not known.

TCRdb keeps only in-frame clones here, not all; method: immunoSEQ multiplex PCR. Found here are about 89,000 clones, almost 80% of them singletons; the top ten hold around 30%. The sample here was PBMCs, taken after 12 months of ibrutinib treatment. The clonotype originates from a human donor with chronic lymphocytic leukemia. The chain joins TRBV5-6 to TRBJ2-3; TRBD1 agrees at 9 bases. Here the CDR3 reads CASTRTGVTDTQYF. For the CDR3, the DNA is TGTGCCAGCACCAGGACAGGGGTCACAGATACGCAGTATTTT.